The T cell receptor (beta chain) under discussion was sequenced for a study of beta chain features in type 1 diabetes. Whole-study findings and limits: Naive, central memory and Treg TCRB repertoires appeared more alike in patients than in healthy donors. When Type 1 diabetes patients were examined, their TCRB CDR3s proved moderately but significantly shorter in all four CD4+ subsets.

This clone was found once. What it binds is not known. V lost 1 base and J lost 15; bases outside the gene matches: 8. The V gene's germline CDR1 is SGHTA and CDR2 FQGNSA. This CDR3 contains 13 residues. Around 0.12 L of blood, on average, came from one heparinised draw per donor. A sort by CD45RO/CCR7/CD25/CD127/CD95/CD27 yielded CD4+ naive, central memory, regulatory and stem cell-like memory cells. The study reverse transcribed the entire isolated RNA, so it sequenced expressed TCRB transcripts. Assay: immunoSEQ multiplex PCR; the TCRdb copy retains only in-frame clones and omits some. The sample holds about 260,000 clones, around 21% seen once.

The V gene is TRBV7-2, the J gene TRBJ2-1, with 8 bases matching TRBD2. Sequencing was done on a sample of naive CD4+ T cells from blood. This receptor was taken from a woman aged 40 to 50 with type 1 diabetes. The CDR3 DNA reads as TGTGCCAGCAGCTTAGAAGCGGGAGCAGCCCCGTTCTTC. This gives the protein CASSLEAGAAPFF.